This TCR beta chain was recovered during a study of a mutant IDH1 vaccine in newly diagnosed glioma. The overall study: Once 4-6 weeks had passed after radiotherapy alone, vaccination started, or it started with temozolomide cycles. Previous care, which was radiotherapy, temozolomide, or both, most often involved both. V12 fell at week 35 and V13, the study end, at week 47.

This sample's time point: week 47, end of study. Every vaccine dose comprised 300 ug of mutant IDH1 20-mer peptide plus topical imiquimod. In weeks 1, 3, 5, 7, 11, 15, 19 and 23, patients were vaccinated. Note on this clone: Its antigen is not known.

V was pared by 2 bases and J by 5 bases, with 13 bases between. There are 14 residues in the CDR3. Germline loops: CDR1 SNHLY, CDR2 FYNNEI. The data were produced by immunoSEQ multiplex PCR, yet TCRdb's version contains in-frame clones alone and is incomplete. The sample shows 45,000 to 55,000 clones, less than 85% of them seen only once. This chain uses TRBV2 with TRBJ2-7, with D uncertain. Sequenced here: PBMCs, sampled from a glioma patient whose treatment included an IDH1 peptide vaccine. The clonotype comes from a woman in her twenties or thirties with glioma. Some clones in this sample may be carry-over from other donors' samples. CDR3 nucleotide sequence: TGTGCCAGCAGTGAATATTTTAGTTTAGACGAGCAGTACTTC. It is translated as CASSEYFSLDEQYF. Supplemented by reference TRBV2 and TRBJ2-7, the full variable domain reads EPEVTQTPSHQVTQMGQEVILRCVPISNHLYFYWYRQILGQKVEFLVSFYNNEISEKSEIFDDQFSVERPDGSNFTLKIRSTKLEDSAMYFCASSEYFSLDEQYFGPGTRLTVT.